This TCR beta chain emerged from a study of cytomegalovirus exposure and HLA in healthy donors. General study points: Cytomegalovirus-associated status was assigned to around 160 TCR beta chains.

The CDR3 covers 13 residues. Per the germline V gene, CDR1 is SGHRS and CDR2 is YFSETQ. Trimming took 4 bases from V and 1 from J, leaving 5 bases between them. Clones were sequenced by immunoSEQ multiplex PCR, and TCRdb holds only the in-frame ones, with some missing. Counted here are 45,000 to 65,000 clones, 80% to 95% occurring once; the ten biggest clones make up over 3%. This clone was counted a few times. Its specificity is not known. This receptor was identified in a man younger than 35 in good health and CMV-seronegative. The V call is TRBV5-1, the J call TRBJ2-2; D not resolved. Material for sequencing was PBMCs. CDR3 loop: CASSIGNTGELFF. The CDR3 DNA follows: TGCGCCAGCAGCATCGGGAACACCGGGGAGCTGTTTTTT.